A selection of T cell receptor beta chains follows, all from one sample in a study of T cells in tuberculosis. Sequenced by immunoSEQ multiplex PCR; TCRdb stores in-frame clones only, minus some. Of some 90,000 clones in the sample, about nine tenths were seen once. Sequenced: CD1b-GMM tetramer-negative cells sorted from PBMCs. The receptors were gathered from an adult woman with latent tuberculosis. The conserved cysteine and the conserved F or W are not part of the CDR3 here. Each record gives: V gene, CDR3 protein.

TRBV2	ASSVTGSLSGANVLT
TRBV28	ASSSQQGAGDEKLF
TRBV7-6	ASGRIAGGPGDNEQF
TRBV7-9	ASSPTSGATDTQY
TRBV5-1	ASSLVIGGGSPLH
TRBV13	ASSPSRDRTAKLF
TRBV5-1	ASRPRQGWEQY
TRBV21-1	ASRSTGGISSYEQY
TRBV29-1	SGEWGRGSQGYT
TRBV9	ASSASLGGQETQY
TRBV6-6	ASSYSAGGTDTQY
TRBV11-2	ASSLGIQGGYA
TRBV4-3	ASSQDSGGGTDTQY
TRBV28	ASSLAGGLGTEAF
TRBV7-7	ASSSGLEPDTQY
TRBV28	ASSLESTGRNTEAF
TRBV6-4	ASSLSRGTGYGYT
TRBV19	ASSTRTGGADTQY
TRBV15	ATSRVHYSEPQH
TRBV5-1	ASSPQGTEAF
TRBV2	ASSPGQGYGYT
TRBV9	ASSATSGVGDTQY
TRBV5-4	ASSLERPNEQF
TRBV6-6	ASSPRVRDSYNEQF
TRBV7-9	ASSGGRQSSYEQY
TRBV19	ASSSLWGEETQY
TRBV29-1	SVGGGPANEQF
TRBV27	ASSLVGVAGSFDQPQH
TRBV7-9	ASSSYFVATPGEQF
TRBV6-1	ASSVFRDQPQH
TRBV9	ASSPGRELETQY
TRBV28	ASSLQAIYGYT
TRBV9	ASSSIPGTEAF
TRBV5-1	ASSLSGQGYEQY
TRBV11-2	ASSSWTGVSRGYT
TRBV11-2	ASSLDLAGTWGEQF
TRBV5-4	ASSPPTGNLYGYT
TRBV5-1	ASSLAGVGTDTQY
TRBV4-1	ASSQDYPYEQY
TRBV27	ASRQGASNQPQH
TRBV7-6	ASSLDDSAGGSDEQF
TRBV5-3	ARSLLQGAADTQY
TRBV4-2	ASSQEGQGRGDTQY
TRBV9	ASSPRTGIATNEKLF
TRBV6-1	ASTDRDTDAKGTQY
TRBV5-4	ASSLGLAGGQTQY
TRBV2	ASSEARGRYEQY
TRBV6-1	ASRARQGARTEAF
TRBV2	AANWGGAGQPQH